Below, 25 T cell receptor beta chains from the same sample are listed, as sequenced in a study of STAT5B mutations in CD4+ large granular lymphocyte leukemia. The table came from immunoSEQ multiplex PCR; TCRdb's copy has only in-frame clones and leaves some out. Found here are 35,000 to 40,000 clones, around 72% of them singletons; the top ten hold around 0.5%. The material sequenced was CD4+ T cells from blood buffy coats. The source of these receptors is a human donor in good health.

There are a few counts of this clone. CDR3 bases: TGTGCCAGCAGTTACGACAGTCGCTCCTATAATTCACCCCTCCACTTT. This translates into CASSYDSRSYNSPLHF. The chain employs TRBV6-5 and TRBJ1-6, with a weak D call TRBD1 (5 bases). CDR1 and CDR2 (germline): MNHEY, SVGAGI. Trimming pared 2 bases from V and 0 bases from J, leaving 8 bases between. This CDR3 is 16 amino acids long.

The chain joins TRBV25-1 to TRBJ1-1; 8 nucleotides match TRBD1. Germline V lookup: CDR1 MGHDK, CDR2 SYGVNS. V was clipped by 6 bases and J by 5 bases; unmatched bases: 8. The CDR3 extends over 14 amino acids. CDR3 amino acids: CASRGSGGRTEAFF. The CDR3 DNA sequence: TGTGCCAGCAGGGGATCAGGGGGCAGGACTGAAGCTTTCTTT. Combining the CDR3 with reference TRBV25-1 and TRBJ1-1 gives the whole variable domain EADIYQTPRYLVIGTGKKITLECSQTMGHDKMYWYQQDPGMELHLIHYSYGVNSTEKGDLSSESTVSRIRTEHFPLTLESARPSHTSQYLCASRGSGGRTEAFFGQGTRLTVV.

This chain links TRBV6-5 with TRBJ2-7, with 9 bases that match TRBD1. The CDR3 contains 13 residues. The germline V gene has CDR1 MNHEY and CDR2 SVGAGI. Trimming at V came to 8 bases and at J to 3 bases, leaving 5 bases not matched to a gene. CDR3 protein: CASYPGQGYEQYF. In DNA, the CDR3 is TGTGCCAGCTATCCGGGACAGGGCTACGAGCAGTACTTC.

This rearrangement joins TRBV15 to TRBJ2-6; no reliable D call. Trimming cost V 3 bases and J 4 bases, with 7 bases left between them. CDR1 and CDR2 (germline): LNHNV, YYDKDF (reference sequence). This CDR3 is 14 amino acids long. CDR3 nucleotide sequence: TGTGCCACCAGCAGGGAAAAGGGGGCCAACGTCCTGACTTTC. Translation: CATSREKGANVLTF.

This clone was picked up a small number of times. This sequence joins TRBV5-6 and TRBJ2-3; 10 positions match TRBD2. This CDR3 is 15 amino acids long. The trim removed 4 bases at V and 6 bases at J, leaving 8 bases unmatched. Germline V lookup: CDR1 SGHDT, CDR2 YYEEEE. The CDR3 DNA follows: TGTGCCAGCAGCCAGAGCGGGGGGGCCGGGGATACGCAGTATTTT. This sequence encodes CASSQSGGAGDTQYF.

The V and J genes are TRBV10-3 and TRBJ2-3; D uncertain. V was cut by 5 bases and J by 5 bases, with 5 bases left in between. The germline gives CDR1 ENHRY, CDR2 SYGVKD. The CDR3 extends over 11 amino acids. CDR3 sequence: CAISTRDTQYF. CDR3 sequence (DNA): TGTGCCATCAGTACGAGAGATACGCAGTATTTT.

This clone appeared a single time. The genes are TRBV7-9 and TRBJ2-3; D perhaps matches TRBD1 (6 bases). V dropped 1 base and J dropped 0 bases, with 14 bases sitting between them. Germline V CDR1 and CDR2: SEHNR, FQNEAQ (reference sequence). This CDR3 region has 17 residues. The CDR3 DNA sequence: TGTGCCAGCAGCTTAGGGCTGGACAGCCTAAGCACAGATACGCAGTATTTT. Translated: CASSLGLDSLSTDTQYF.

This clone was seen only once. Written as DNA, the CDR3 is TGCGCCAGCAGCGGAGGGACAGGGAAGGACATTCAGTACTTC. Its protein is CASSGGTGKDIQYF. This chain joins TRBV5-1 and TRBJ2-4; TRBD1 matches at 9 bases. J gave up 8 bases and V 4 bases, and 7 bases lay outside the gene matches. Germline V gene data show CDR1 as SGHRS and CDR2 as YFSETQ. The CDR3 is 14 amino acids.

V is TRBV19 and J is TRBJ1-1; D unclear. Germline CDR1 reads LNHDA; CDR2 reads SQIVND (reference sequence). The CDR3 length is 13 residues. The germline V and J ends were trimmed by 5 bases and 0 bases, with 7 bases remaining between them. CDR3 region: CASSGTVNTEAFF. The CDR3 region has the DNA TGTGCCAGTAGTGGAACGGTGAACACTGAAGCTTTCTTT.

This chain uses TRBV5-1 with TRBJ2-3; D might be TRBD2 (6 bases). Trimming cost V 4 bases and J 2 bases, with 11 bases left between them. The CDR3 runs 14 residues. The germline gives CDR1 SGHRS, CDR2 YFSETQ. In DNA, the CDR3 is TGCGCCAGCAGCCGGGACTCATACACAGATACGCAGTATTTT. Its translation: CASSRDSYTDTQYF.

The chain uses TRBV25-1 and TRBJ1-4; a possible D gene is TRBD1 (6 bases). The CDR3 length is 15 residues. Germline-derived CDR1 and CDR2 are MGHDK and SYGVNS. V shed 3 bases and J shed 11 bases, with 19 bases lying between them. The chain's CDR3 is CASSDWDTLTRKLFF. CDR3 coding DNA: TGTGCCAGCAGTGATTGGGACACACTTACGAGGAAACTGTTTTTT.

The gene calls are TRBV19 and TRBJ2-3; 7 nucleotides agree with TRBD2. This CDR3 has 16 residues. V shed 6 bases and J 0 bases; nucleotides not matched to a gene: 9. CDR1 and CDR2 (germline): LNHDA, SQIVND (reference sequence). In DNA, the CDR3 is TGTGCCAGTAGCCAGGTGCGGGGGACTAGCACAGATACGCAGTATTTT. Its translation is CASSQVRGTSTDTQYF. The full variable domain, with the rest looked up from reference TRBV19 and TRBJ2-3, is DGGITQSPKYLFRKEGQNVTLSCEQNLNHDAMYWYRQDPGQGLRLIYYSQIVNDFQKGDIAEGYSVSREKKESFPLTVTSAQKNPTAFYLCASSQVRGTSTDTQYFGPGTRLTVL.

The chain couples TRBV5-1 to TRBJ1-2; the D gene is possibly TRBD1 (5 bases). V was trimmed by 4 bases and J by 0 bases, leaving 16 bases between them. CDR3 length equals 16 residues. Looked up from germline, CDR1 is SGHRS and CDR2 is YFSETQ. CDR3 coding DNA: TGCGCCAGCAGCCTCCCCGAAACAGGAGCTAACTATGGCTACACCTTC. This gives the protein CASSLPETGANYGYTF.

The rearrangement joins TRBV18 to TRBJ2-3; D uncertain. Per the germline V gene, CDR1 is KGHSH and CDR2 is LQKENI. CDR3 length: 11 residues. V lost 6 bases and J 3 bases, leaving 4 bases between the germline ends. The CDR3 protein is CASSPTDTQYF. CDR3 DNA: TGTGCCAGCTCCCCGACAGATACGCAGTATTTT.

The chain employs TRBV2 and TRBJ1-5, with 8 bases matching TRBD1. Germline CDR1 reads SNHLY; CDR2 reads FYNNEI. The V gene end was trimmed by 5 bases and the J gene end by 7 bases; junction bases not matched to a gene: 7. This CDR3 is built from 14 residues. CDR3 region: CASSIRDRRQPQHF. CDR3 DNA: TGTGCCAGCAGTATCCGGGACAGGAGGCAGCCCCAGCATTTT.

The V call is TRBV19, the J call TRBJ1-2; 11 bases are shared with TRBD1. The ends lost 6 bases at V and 3 bases at J; junction bases unmatched: 12. Germline-derived CDR1 and CDR2 are LNHDA and SQIVND (reference sequence). The CDR3 covers 17 residues. The CDR3 loop reads CASSPTADRGRDYGYTF. Here the CDR3 DNA reads TGTGCCAGTAGCCCTACGGCGGACAGGGGGCGCGACTATGGCTACACCTTC.

The chain links TRBV5-1 to TRBJ2-2; TRBD1 or TRBD2 may be the D gene (5 bases each). The germline gives CDR1 SGHRS, CDR2 YFSETQ. Trimming stripped 0 bases from V and 6 bases from J, with 9 bases between. This CDR3 contains 14 residues. The chain's CDR3 is CASSLGGVAGELFF. The CDR3 coding sequence is TGCGCCAGCAGCTTGGGAGGGGTCGCCGGGGAGCTGTTTTTT.

The V gene is TRBV11-2, the J gene TRBJ2-5; D not resolved. The V end lost 4 bases, the J end lost 2 bases, and 17 bases lay between the germline ends. This CDR3 spans 16 amino acids. Per germline, CDR1 SGHAT and CDR2 FQNNGV. The DNA for the CDR3 is TGTGCCAGCAGCTCCACACGCGGACCGCCACAAGAGACCCAGTACTTC. Its protein product is CASSSTRGPPQETQYF.

The chain has TRBV11-3 and TRBJ2-1, with a tentative D call TRBD2 (6 bases). The CDR3 has 18 amino acids. Trimming removed 0 bases from V and 2 bases from J, with 17 bases in between. Germline values: CDR1 SGHNT, CDR2 YENEEA. CDR3 sequence reads: CASSLDQGGSGTYNEQFF. In nucleotides, the CDR3 is TGTGCCAGCAGCTTAGATCAGGGAGGATCGGGAACCTACAATGAGCAGTTCTTC.

The rearrangement joins TRBV4-3 to TRBJ2-2; TRBD1 or TRBD2 may be the D gene (5 bases each). Germline lookup yields CDR1 LGHNA and CDR2 YSLEER. The CDR3 runs to 17 residues. V gave up 0 bases and J gave up 1 base, with 12 bases separating them. The CDR3 DNA follows: TGCGCCAGCAGCCAAGATGAGAGGGGCTGGAACACCGGGGAGCTGTTTTTT. Protein sequence: CASSQDERGWNTGELFF.

This chain's CDR3 is CASSLDGWGNEKLFF. The CDR3 nucleotides are TGCGCCAGCAGCTTGGACGGTTGGGGTAATGAAAAACTGTTTTTT. J is TRBJ1-4 and V is TRBV5-1; D gene ambiguous. V gave up 0 bases and J gave up 4 bases, with 10 bases separating them. Germline V gives CDR1 SGHRS, CDR2 YFSETQ. This CDR3 is built from 15 residues.

The genes are TRBV7-8 and TRBJ2-1, with TRBD2 matching 8 bases. The ends lost 0 bases at V and 2 bases at J; junction bases unmatched: 6. The germline gives CDR1 SGHVS, CDR2 FQNEAQ. The CDR3 sequence is 17 residues long. CDR3: CASSLASGVSTYNEQFF. In nucleotides, the CDR3 is TGTGCCAGCAGCTTAGCTAGCGGGGTTTCGACCTACAATGAGCAGTTCTTC.

The chain carries TRBV18 and TRBJ1-2; 10 nucleotides line up with TRBD1. Germline CDR1 KGHSH, CDR2 LQKENI. V lost 3 bases, J lost 5 bases, and 3 bases stayed unmatched. The CDR3 is 14 amino acids. CDR3 amino acids: CASSPEGQGYGYTF. CDR3 bases: TGTGCCAGCTCACCCGAGGGACAGGGGTATGGCTACACCTTC.

The rearrangement joins TRBV9 to TRBJ2-1, with 7 bases matching TRBD1. The germline CDR1 and CDR2 sequences are SGDLS and YYNGEE. There are 15 residues in the CDR3. The V segment lost 2 bases and the J segment 1 base; nucleotides outside the gene matches: 3. CDR3 region: CASSVQGDSYNEQFF. Here the CDR3 DNA reads TGTGCCAGCAGCGTCCAGGGGGATTCCTACAATGAGCAGTTCTTC.

This chain uses TRBV6-5 with TRBJ2-1; D possibly corresponds to TRBD2 (5 bases). Germline CDR1 reads MNHEY; CDR2 reads SVGAGI. With 5 bases removed from V and 0 bases from J, the gap between germline ends came to 8 bases. The CDR3 has 14 amino acids. CDR3 sequence reads: CASSPRGSYNEQFF. CDR3 DNA sequence: TGTGCCAGCAGTCCCCGGGGCTCCTACAATGAGCAGTTCTTC.